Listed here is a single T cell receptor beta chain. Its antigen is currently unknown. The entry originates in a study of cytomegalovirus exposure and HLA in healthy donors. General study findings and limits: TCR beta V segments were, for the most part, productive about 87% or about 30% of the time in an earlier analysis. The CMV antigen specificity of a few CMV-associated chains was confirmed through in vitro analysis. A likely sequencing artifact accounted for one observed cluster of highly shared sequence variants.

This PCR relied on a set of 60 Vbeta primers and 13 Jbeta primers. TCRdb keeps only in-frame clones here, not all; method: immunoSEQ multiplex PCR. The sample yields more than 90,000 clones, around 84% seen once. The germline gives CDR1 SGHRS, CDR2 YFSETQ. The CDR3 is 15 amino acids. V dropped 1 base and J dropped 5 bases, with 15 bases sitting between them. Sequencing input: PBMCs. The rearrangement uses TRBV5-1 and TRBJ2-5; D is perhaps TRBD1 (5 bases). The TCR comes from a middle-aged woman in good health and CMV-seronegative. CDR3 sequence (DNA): TGCGCCAGCAGCTTGACAGGTGGCGCGAGGGAGACCCAGTACTTC. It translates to CASSLTGGARETQYF. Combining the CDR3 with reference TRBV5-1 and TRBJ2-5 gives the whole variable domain KAGVTQTPRYLIKTRGQQVTLSCSPISGHRSVSWYQQTPGQGLQFLFEYFSETQRNKGNFPGRFSGRQFSNSRSEMNVSTLELGDSALYLCASSLTGGARETQYFGPGTRLLVL.